This T cell receptor (beta chain) was sequenced for a study of cytotoxic CD8 clonotypes in ibrutinib-treated CLL. Turning to the study itself: Partial response occurred in 24 patients and complete response in 2; at median about 70 months, roughly 15 remained remitted and 12 progressed.

Sequenced by immunoSEQ multiplex PCR; TCRdb stores in-frame clones only, minus some. The sample holds about 120,000 clones, roughly 57% seen once. The receptor was isolated from a human donor with chronic lymphocytic leukemia. The starting material was PBMCs, obtained after 24 months of ibrutinib treatment.

CDR3 DNA sequence: TGCGCCAGCAGAGAAGGACAGGAGGAGGAAAAACTGTTTTTT. This gives the protein CASREGQEEEKLFF. The gene calls are TRBV10-2 and TRBJ1-4, with 7 positions matching TRBD1. In germline, CDR1 is WSHSY, CDR2 SAAADI. This CDR3 is built from 14 residues. J lost 8 bases, V lost 6 bases, and 9 bases had no gene match.